The present T cell receptor (beta chain) was sequenced within a study of CD8 T cells in ankylosing spondylitis (dated by TCRdb to the late 2010s). Background for the entire study: The study set out to find disease-linked TCR variants by profiling T cell receptor beta repertoires in ankylosing spondylitis patients and healthy donors. The whole study cohort included under 140 healthy donors and 20 to 30 ankylosing spondylitis patients. Peripheral blood samples were taken, and synovial fluid was additionally collected from ankylosing spondylitis patients.

This clonotype was seen at least ten times. Its antigen is currently not known. Within one base of it there is no much larger clone, and no base qualities were kept. Study-wide findings and limitations: The disease-linked clones were reported to be significantly enriched in matched synovial fluid samples from ankylosing spondylitis patients. Some motif variants had previously been reported in the synovial fluid and blood of reactive arthritis patients, which suggests shared mechanisms of disease initiation. In peripheral blood, the disease-linked clones were found at relatively low frequencies and had a CD8+ phenotype. Blood from ankylosing spondylitis patients appeared to be characterized by a TCR beta motif made up of several highly homologous amino acid variants.

Sequencing instrument: Illumina HiSeq 2500. TCR beta libraries were prepared by quantitative 5'-RACE with molecular barcodes. The authors' analysis ran thus. A new computational method, built on a probabilistic model of VDJ rearrangement, was used to identify disease-linked TCR variants. The public reads were quality trimmed at Q25 with fastp and then assembled into clones with MiXCR by TCRdb, keeping productive beta chains. Rows with one shared CDR3 protein collapse into an entry with the most common genes and DNA. The authors' filters were not applied to this entry. A total of roughly 120,000 distinct CDR3 sequences appear in this sample, roughly 15% of them only once. The top ten clones comprise 2.5% to 3.5% of the sample. Per the germline V gene, SGHAT is the CDR1 and FQNNGV is the CDR2. At the junction V is shortened by 5 bases and J by 2 bases; bases outside the gene matches: 7. Spanning cysteine to phenylalanine, the CDR3 consists of 15 amino acids. Only the CDR3 DNA stays, 45 bases, in frame from base 1.

The sequence was obtained from a female donor with ankylosing spondylitis or in good health (not recorded which). The chain links TRBV11-2 with TRBJ2-7; a stretch of 9 junction bases matches TRBD2. The sequenced material came from blood, either unsorted or a sorted T cell fraction (not recorded which). The DNA sequence is as follows: TGTGCCAGCAGCCAGACGACTAGCGGACCCTACGAGCAGTACTTC. Its translation is CASSQTTSGPYEQYF.